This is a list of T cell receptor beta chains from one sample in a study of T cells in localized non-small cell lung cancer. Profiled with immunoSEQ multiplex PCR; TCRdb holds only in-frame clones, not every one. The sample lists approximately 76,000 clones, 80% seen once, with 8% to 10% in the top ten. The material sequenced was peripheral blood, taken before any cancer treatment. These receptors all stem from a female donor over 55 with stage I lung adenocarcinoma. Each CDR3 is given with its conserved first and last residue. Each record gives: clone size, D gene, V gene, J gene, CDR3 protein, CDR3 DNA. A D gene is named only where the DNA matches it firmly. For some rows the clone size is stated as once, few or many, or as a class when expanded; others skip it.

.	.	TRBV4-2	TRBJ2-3	CASSQEAAGGTDTQYF	TGTGCCAGCAGCCAAGAAGCAGCAGGCGGAACAGATACGCAGTATTTT
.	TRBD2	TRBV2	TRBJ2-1	CASSDAVAGVRFF	TGTGCCAGCAGTGATGCGGTAGCGGGGGTGCGGTTCTTC
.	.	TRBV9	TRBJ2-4	CASSVAPEVAKNIQYF	TGTGCCAGCAGCGTAGCTCCGGAGGTCGCCAAAAACATTCAGTACTTC
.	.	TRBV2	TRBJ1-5	CASRQGSSNQPQHF	TGTGCCAGCAGACAGGGTAGTAGCAATCAGCCCCAGCATTTT
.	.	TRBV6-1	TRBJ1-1	CASSLAENTEAFF	TGTGCCAGCAGTTTAGCAGAGAACACTGAAGCTTTCTTT
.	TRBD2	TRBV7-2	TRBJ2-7	CASSLGSSGSYEQYF	TGTGCCAGCAGCTTGGGGTCTAGCGGCTCCTACGAGCAGTACTTC
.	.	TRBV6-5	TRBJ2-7	CASSYSKGAKYYEQYF	TGTGCCAGCAGTTACTCGAAAGGGGCCAAATACTACGAGCAGTACTTC
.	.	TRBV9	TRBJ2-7	CASSRGRISSYEQYF	TGTGCCAGCAGCCGGGGACGTATAAGCTCCTACGAGCAGTACTTC
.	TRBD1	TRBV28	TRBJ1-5	CASRFRGISNQPQHF	TGTGCCAGCAGGTTCAGGGGGATCAGCAATCAGCCCCAGCATTTT
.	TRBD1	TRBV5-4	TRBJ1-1	CASSTRTGVVDTEAFF	TGTGCCAGCAGCACCCGGACAGGGGTTGTAGACACTGAAGCTTTCTTT
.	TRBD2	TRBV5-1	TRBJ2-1	CASSFGLAGEQFF	TGCGCCAGCAGCTTCGGACTAGCGGGAGAGCAGTTCTTC
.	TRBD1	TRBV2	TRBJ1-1	CASSTGQPNTEAFF	TGTGCCAGCAGTACGGGACAGCCGAACACTGAAGCTTTCTTT
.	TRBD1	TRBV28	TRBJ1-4	CASSLDRVVGKLFF	TGTGCCAGCAGTTTGGACAGGGTGGTAGGGAAACTGTTTTTT
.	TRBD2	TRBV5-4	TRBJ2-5	CASSGTSGGRAETQYF	TGTGCCAGCAGCGGAACTAGCGGGGGGAGGGCGGAGACCCAGTACTTC
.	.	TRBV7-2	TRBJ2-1	CASSLVSNEQFF	TGTGCCAGCAGCTTAGTTTCCAATGAGCAGTTCTTC
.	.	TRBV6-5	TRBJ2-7	CASTPGVGEQYF	TGTGCCAGCACCCCAGGGGTCGGGGAGCAGTACTTC
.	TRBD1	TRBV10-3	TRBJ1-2	CAIARGRFQHYGYTF	TGTGCCATCGCCAGGGGGCGCTTTCAGCACTATGGCTACACCTTC
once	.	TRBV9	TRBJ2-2	CASSALGGTTGELFF	TGTGCCAGCAGCGCACTTGGGGGAACGACCGGGGAGCTGTTTTTT
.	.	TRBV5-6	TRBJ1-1	CASSLVILNTEAFF	TGTGCCAGCAGCTTGGTAATCTTGAACACTGAAGCTTTCTTT
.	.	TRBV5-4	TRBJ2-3	CASSLNRGGFSTDTQYF	TGTGCCAGCAGCTTGAACCGAGGGGGATTCAGCACAGATACGCAGTATTTT
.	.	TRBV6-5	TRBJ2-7	CASSYSIRGTAYEQYF	TGTGCCAGCAGTTACTCGATCCGGGGTACGGCCTACGAGCAGTACTTC
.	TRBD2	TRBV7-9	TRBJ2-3	CASSLGTSGTSDTQYF	TGTGCCAGCAGCTTAGGGACTAGCGGGACTTCAGATACGCAGTATTTT
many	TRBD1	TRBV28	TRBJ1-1	CASSAQQGLNTEAFF	TGTGCCAGCAGTGCCCAACAGGGGTTGAACACTGAAGCTTTCTTT
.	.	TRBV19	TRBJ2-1	CASSMRGSYNEQFF	TGTGCCAGTAGTATGCGGGGCTCCTACAATGAGCAGTTCTTC
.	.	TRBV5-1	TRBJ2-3	CASSRDGSSTDTQYF	TGCGCCAGCAGCCGGGACGGATCTAGCACAGATACGCAGTATTTT
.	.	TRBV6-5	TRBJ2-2	CASSYSPGAAPGELFF	TGTGCCAGCAGTTACTCCCCCGGGGCAGCTCCCGGGGAGCTGTTTTTT
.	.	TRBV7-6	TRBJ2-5	CASSQTSGPLETQYF	TGTGCCAGCAGTCAAACCTCGGGACCCTTAGAGACCCAGTACTTC
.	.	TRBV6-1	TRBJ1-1	CASSAALTTEAFF	TGTGCCAGCAGTGCGGCCCTGACGACTGAAGCTTTCTTT
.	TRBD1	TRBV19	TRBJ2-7	CASRGTGDAYEQYF	TGTGCCAGTAGGGGGACAGGGGATGCCTACGAGCAGTACTTC
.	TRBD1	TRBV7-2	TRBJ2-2	CASSLRGQGAIWTGELFF	TGTGCCAGCAGCTTAAGGGGACAGGGGGCGATTTGGACCGGGGAGCTGTTTTTT
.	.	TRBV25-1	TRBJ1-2	CASSGHGRSYGYTF	TGTGCCAGCAGTGGACATGGACGCTCTTATGGCTACACCTTC
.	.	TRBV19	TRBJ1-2	CASSIVGFVLETYGYTF	TGTGCCAGTAGTATAGTAGGGTTCGTACTGGAAACATATGGCTACACCTTC
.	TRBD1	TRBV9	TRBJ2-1	CASSPGTGDNEQFF	TGTGCCAGCAGTCCCGGGACAGGGGACAATGAGCAGTTCTTC
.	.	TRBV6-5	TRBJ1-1	CASSPLGRKNTEAFF	TGTGCCAGCAGTCCCCTGGGACGTAAGAACACTGAAGCTTTCTTT
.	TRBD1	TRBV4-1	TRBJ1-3	CASSQTGTGVSGNTIYF	TGCGCCAGCAGCCAAACCGGGACAGGGGTCTCTGGAAACACCATATATTTT
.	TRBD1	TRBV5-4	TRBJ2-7	CASSLGQGRYEQYF	TGTGCCAGCAGCTTGGGACAGGGAAGGTACGAGCAGTACTTC
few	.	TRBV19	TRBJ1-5	CASSIDGGASQPQHF	TGTGCCAGTAGTATAGATGGAGGGGCCAGTCAGCCCCAGCATTTT
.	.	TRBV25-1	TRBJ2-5	CASSPGIAAIQETQYF	TGTGCCAGCTCCCCCGGAATAGCGGCTATTCAAGAGACCCAGTACTTC
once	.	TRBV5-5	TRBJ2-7	CASSQGPQVEQYF	TGTGCCAGCAGCCAGGGCCCCCAAGTCGAGCAGTACTTC
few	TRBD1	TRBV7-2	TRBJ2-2	CASSSTGDTGELFF	TGTGCCAGCAGCTCGACAGGGGACACCGGGGAGCTGTTTTTT
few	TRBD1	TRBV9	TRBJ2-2	CASSVAGGWDTGELFF	TGTGCCAGCAGCGTAGCAGGGGGATGGGACACCGGGGAGCTGTTTTTT
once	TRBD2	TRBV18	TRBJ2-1	CASSGQPGLGSNEQFF	TGTGCCAGCTCAGGACAGCCGGGACTAGGAAGCAATGAGCAGTTCTTC
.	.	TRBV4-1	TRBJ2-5	CASSQGRLETQYF	TGCGCCAGCAGCCAAGGACGGCTTGAGACCCAGTACTTC
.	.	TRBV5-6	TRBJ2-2	CASSLANTGELFF	TGTGCCAGCAGCCTGGCGAACACCGGGGAGCTGTTTTTT
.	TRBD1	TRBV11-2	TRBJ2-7	CASSLAPPQGANSYEQYF	TGTGCCAGCAGCTTAGCCCCCCCACAGGGGGCAAACTCCTACGAGCAGTACTTC
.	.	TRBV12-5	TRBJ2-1	CASGPIYNEQFF	TGTGCTAGTGGTCCAATCTACAATGAGCAGTTCTTC
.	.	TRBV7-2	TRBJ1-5	CASSLIGGNQPQHF	TGTGCCAGCAGCTTAATAGGGGGGAATCAGCCCCAGCATTTT
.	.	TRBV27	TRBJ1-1	CASSLMAKGTEAFF	TGTGCCAGCAGTTTAATGGCTAAGGGCACTGAAGCTTTCTTT
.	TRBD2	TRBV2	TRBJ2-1	CASIRLAGADGQFF	TGTGCCAGCATTCGACTAGCGGGAGCGGATGGGCAGTTCTTC
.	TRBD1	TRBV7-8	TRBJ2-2	CASSPGGTIRASVNTGELFF	TGTGCCAGCAGCCCAGGGGGCACCATAAGAGCCTCCGTGAACACCGGGGAGCTGTTTTTT
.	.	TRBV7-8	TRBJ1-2	CASSIDPLRGYGYTF	TGTGCCAGCAGCATCGATCCTCTGAGAGGCTATGGCTACACCTTC
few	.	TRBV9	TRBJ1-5	CASSPTVNQPQHF	TGTGCCAGCAGCCCGACGGTGAATCAGCCCCAGCATTTT
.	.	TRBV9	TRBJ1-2	CASTPGGGYNYGYTF	TGTGCCAGCACCCCCGGAGGGGGGTATAACTATGGCTACACCTTC
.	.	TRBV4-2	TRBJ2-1	CASSLVRTVYNEQFF	TGTGCCAGCAGCCTAGTAAGGACAGTCTACAATGAGCAGTTCTTC
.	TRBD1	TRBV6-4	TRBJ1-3	CASSDSTDRVYRNTIYF	TGTGCCAGCAGTGACTCCACGGACAGGGTTTATCGAAACACCATATATTTT